One and the same sample provided the 7 T cell receptor beta chains below, sequenced in a study of blood T cell repertoires in COVID-19. Sequencing used immunoSEQ multiplex PCR; TCRdb keeps in-frame clones, though not all of them. The sample has about 200,000 clones, around three quarters seen once. The sample was peripheral blood. All receptors come from a woman aged 70-85 years with acute or convalescent COVID-19.

The chain combines TRBV15 with TRBJ2-5, with D perhaps matching TRBD2 (5 bases). Looked up from germline, CDR1 is LNHNV and CDR2 is YYDKDF (reference sequence). V was shortened by 9 bases and J by 1 base, with 12 bases between the two germline ends. The CDR3 is made up of 13 amino acids. This CDR3 is CATSDRVQETQYF. The CDR3 DNA follows: TGTGCCACTAGCGACCGGGTCCAAGAGACCCAGTACTTC.

The V and J genes are TRBV5-3 and TRBJ2-5; D perhaps matches TRBD2 (5 bases). TRBV5-3 is known as an ORF, though its function is uncertain. The CDR3 is made up of 13 amino acids. Trimming cost V 0 bases and J 5 bases, with 8 bases left between them. The CDR3 here is CARSLAGWETQYF. In DNA, the CDR3 is TGTGCCAGAAGCTTGGCGGGGTGGGAGACCCAGTACTTC.

The V call is TRBV5-8, the J call TRBJ2-1; 8 bases are a match to TRBD2. Germline CDR1 SGHTS, CDR2 YDEGEE. CDR3 length: 16 amino acids. V lost 1 base to trimming and J lost 7 bases; unmatched junction nucleotides: 10. The CDR3 nucleotides are TGTGCCAGCAGCTTGCACCGCGGGGGGAATTGGAATGAGCAGTTCTTC. Encoded protein: CASSLHRGGNWNEQFF.

This chain connects TRBV30 to TRBJ2-7; TRBD1 might be the D (6 bases). Trimming took off 3 bases at V and 2 bases at J, with 14 bases between the two ends. The CDR3 has 14 amino acids. Germline loops: CDR1 GTSNPN, CDR2 SVGIG (reference sequence). For the CDR3, the DNA is TGTGCCTGGAGCACAGGGTTTGGGACCTACGAGCAGTACTTC. Its protein product is CAWSTGFGTYEQYF.

The chain couples TRBV4-3 to TRBJ2-3; no reliable D call. The length of the CDR3 is 13 residues. CDR1 is LGHNA and CDR2 is YSLEER in the germline V gene. V dropped 4 bases and J dropped 3 bases, with 8 bases sitting between them. CDR3 residues: CASSPSRTDTQYF. CDR3 coding DNA: TGCGCCAGCAGCCCAAGTAGAACAGATACGCAGTATTTT.

This clone was found a few times. This chain connects TRBV7-2 to TRBJ1-6; 9 nucleotides agree with TRBD1. Germline V gene data show CDR1 as SGHTA and CDR2 as FQGNSA. The V segment lost 3 bases and the J segment 9 bases; nucleotides outside the gene matches: 0. The CDR3 is 13 residues long. The CDR3 bases are TGTGCCAGCAGCTTGGGACAGGGTTCACCCCTCCACTTT. Encoded protein: CASSLGQGSPLHF.

The chain employs TRBV10-2 and TRBJ2-5; D remains unclear. This CDR3 spans 13 amino acids. The V end was cut by 6 bases, the J end by 5 bases, with 13 bases between. CDR1 and CDR2 (germline): WSHSY, SAAADI. The CDR3 DNA reads TGCGCCAGCAGCGTCTTTCTACCGGAGACCCAGTACTTC. Its protein is CASSVFLPETQYF.